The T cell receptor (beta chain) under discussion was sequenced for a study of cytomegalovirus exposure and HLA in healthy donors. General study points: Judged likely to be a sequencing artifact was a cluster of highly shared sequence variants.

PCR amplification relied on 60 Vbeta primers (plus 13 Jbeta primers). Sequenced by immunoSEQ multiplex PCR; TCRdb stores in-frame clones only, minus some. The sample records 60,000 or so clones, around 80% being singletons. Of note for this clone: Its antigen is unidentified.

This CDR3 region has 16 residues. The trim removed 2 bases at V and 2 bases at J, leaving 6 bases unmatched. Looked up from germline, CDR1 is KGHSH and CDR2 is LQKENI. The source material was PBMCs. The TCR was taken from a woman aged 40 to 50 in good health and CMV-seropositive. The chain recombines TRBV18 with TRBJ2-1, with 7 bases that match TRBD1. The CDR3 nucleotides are TGTGCCAGCTCACCAGGTAGGCAGGGGGCCTACAATGAGCAGTTCTTC. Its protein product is CASSPGRQGAYNEQFF.